A single sample is the source of the 26 T cell receptor beta chains below, sequenced in a study of blood T cells in healthy people across ages. Then a second PCR, running roughly 7 to 11 cycles, was carried out with a sample-barcoded 5' primer and a J-beta primer mix. TCRdb reprocessed the 5' RACE reads via MiXCR and lists one record per CDR3 protein. Among approximately 670,000 distinct CDR3 sequences listed, around two fifths were seen once. The specimen sequenced was blood. All receptors derive from a man of 80 years or more in good health.

This clonotype showed up just once. The chain joins TRBV20-1 to TRBJ1-2; D is ambiguous. Looked up from germline, CDR1 is DFQATT and CDR2 is SNEGSKA (reference sequence). V lost 0 bases and J 0 bases, leaving 8 bases between the germline ends. This CDR3 contains 14 residues. As DNA, the CDR3 is TGCAGTGCTAGAGATAGCACCTCTAACTATGGCTACACCTTC. This codes for CSARDSTSNYGYTF.

This sequence joins TRBV20-1 and TRBJ2-4, with 11 bases fitting TRBD2. V was clipped by 5 bases and J by 3 bases; unmatched bases: 6. Germline V gene data show CDR1 as DFQATT and CDR2 as SNEGSKA (reference sequence). The length of the CDR3 is 15 residues. The CDR3 DNA reads TGCAGTGCTCCACAGACTAGCGGGAACAAAAACATTCAGTACTTC. It specifies CSAPQTSGNKNIQYF.

In this sample, this clonotype turned up a few times. The J gene is TRBJ2-7, the V gene TRBV7-2; D possibly corresponds to TRBD1 (6 bases). This CDR3 comprises 14 residues. V was trimmed by 5 bases and J by 4 bases, leaving 15 bases between them. Per the germline V gene, CDR1 is SGHTA and CDR2 is FQGNSA. CDR3 sequence reads: CASSVRGRPYEQYF. CDR3 coding DNA: TGTGCCAGCAGCGTCAGGGGACGGCCTTACGAGCAGTACTTC.

This clonotype was recorded a few times. V and J are TRBV3-1 and TRBJ2-5, with TRBD2 matching over 9 bases. J gave up 1 base and V 4 bases, and 4 bases lay outside the gene matches. Germline CDR1 reads LGHDT; CDR2 reads YNNKEL (reference sequence). The CDR3 runs to 15 residues. CDR3 sequence: CASSPTLAGQETQYF. The DNA of the CDR3 is TGTGCCAGCAGCCCTACACTAGCGGGCCAAGAGACCCAGTACTTC.

Notes on this clonotype: This may arise from a read error, as a much more abundant clone is one base away. The V gene is TRBV6-2 or TRBV6-3, the J gene TRBJ1-2, with D unclear. This CDR3 has 14 residues. The germline CDR1 and CDR2 sequences are MNHEY and SVGEGT. CDR3 in amino acids: CASSYGYTGDGCTF. CDR3 in DNA: TGTGCCAGCAGTTACGGGTATACTGGGGATGGCTGCACCTTC.

This clonotype was observed a few times. The chain couples TRBV25-1 to TRBJ1-2, with TRBD1 matching 7 bases. The germline CDR1 and CDR2 sequences are MGHDK and SYGVNS. The CDR3 totals 13 residues. Losses at the gene ends were 8 bases for V and 4 bases for J; bases not matched to a gene: 7. The CDR3 protein is CASGRTGLYGYTF. The CDR3 DNA reads TGTGCCAGCGGACGGACAGGTCTCTATGGCTACACCTTC.

The chain links TRBV27 to TRBJ2-7; 7 nucleotides agree with TRBD1. The CDR3 consists of 14 residues. V gave up 5 bases and J gave up 3 bases; unmatched junction bases: 7. The germline gives CDR1 MNHEY, CDR2 SMNVEV (reference sequence). The CDR3 loop is CASSATRTGYEQYF. In DNA form, the CDR3 reads TGTGCCAGCAGTGCAACACGGACAGGCTACGAGCAGTACTTC.

The gene calls are TRBV28 and TRBJ1-2, with a possible D match to TRBD1 (6 bases). V was trimmed by 1 base and J by 7 bases, leaving 16 bases between them. Germline-derived CDR1 and CDR2 are MDHEN and SYDVKM. This CDR3 spans 15 amino acids. The CDR3 DNA follows: TGTGCCAGCAGTTTATCCGCGGGGGGCGCGGGTGGCTACACCTTC. Protein: CASSLSAGGAGGYTF.

This clonotype was counted only a few times. The chain recombines TRBV4-3 with TRBJ2-6; D uncertain. Germline CDR1 LGHNA, CDR2 YSLEER. CDR3 size: 15 residues. The ends were cut back, 4 bases at V and 4 bases at J, with 11 bases in the middle. In DNA form, the CDR3 reads TGCGCCAGCAGCCTAGATCCGGCGGGGGCCAACGTCCTGACTTTC. This sequence encodes CASSLDPAGANVLTF.

This chain links TRBV10-3 with TRBJ2-3, with 9 bases aligning to TRBD1. Germline-derived CDR1 and CDR2 are ENHRY and SYGVKD. The CDR3 totals 14 residues. The V segment lost 6 bases and the J segment 3 bases; nucleotides outside the gene matches: 4. Here the CDR3 reads CAIRGQGMTDTQYF. The CDR3 coding sequence is TGTGCCATCAGAGGACAGGGGATGACAGATACGCAGTATTTT.

The CDR3 loop reads CRTEANYGYTF. The CDR3 region has the DNA TGCAGGACAGAGGCTAACTATGGCTACACCTTC. The chain couples TRBV20-1 to TRBJ1-2; possibly TRBD1 for D (5 bases). The CDR3 sequence is 11 residues long. Germline lookup yields CDR1 DFQATT and CDR2 SNEGSKA (reference sequence).

A word on this clonotype: One end of the junction varies from germline; a read error may be responsible. The rearrangement links TRBV6-2 or TRBV6-3 to TRBJ2-7, with 12 bases matching TRBD2. Looked up from germline, CDR1 is MNHEY and CDR2 is SVGEGT. There are 18 residues in the CDR3. CDR3 bases: TGTGCCGGCAGAGCACCGGGACTAGCGGGCTACAAGTCCTACGAGCAGTACTTC. It translates to CAGRAPGLAGYKSYEQYF.

This chain uses TRBV6-5 with TRBJ1-6; 11 nucleotides match TRBD1. CDR3 length: 21 residues. V shed 0 bases, J shed 7 bases, and the junction held 17 bases outside the gene matches. CDR1 is MNHEY, CDR2 SVGAGI, per germline. CDR3 amino acids: CASSYSLFVTGQGDTNSPLHF. As DNA, the CDR3 is TGTGCCAGCAGTTACTCGTTATTCGTCACGGGACAGGGGGATACAAATTCACCCCTCCACTTT.

This chain uses TRBV7-6 with TRBJ2-1; tentatively, D is TRBD1 or TRBD2 (5 bases each). Trimming pared 3 bases from V and 5 bases from J, leaving 11 bases between. This CDR3 contains 14 residues. Germline V gives CDR1 SGHVS, CDR2 FNYEAQ. The CDR3 loop is CASSLDMGDNEQFF. CDR3 sequence (DNA): TGTGCCAGCAGCTTGGACATGGGGGACAATGAGCAGTTCTTC.

This clonotype has a handful of counts. The rearrangement uses TRBV21-1 and TRBJ2-7; the D call TRBD1 from the table was never checked on the DNA. TRBV21-1 is a documented pseudogene. The CDR3 extends over 12 amino acids. As DNA, the CDR3 is TGTGCCAGCACCGGGGGCATGGGCGAGCAGTACTTC. This encodes CASTGGMGEQYF.

The chain recombines TRBV25-1 with TRBJ1-5; 9 bases align to TRBD1. The germline gives CDR1 MGHDK, CDR2 SYGVNS. This CDR3 comprises 15 residues. V trimming: 4 bases; J trimming: 4 bases; junction bases outside the gene matches: 5. The CDR3 region is CASSVGTGRNQPQHF. The CDR3 DNA reads TGTGCCAGCAGTGTTGGGACAGGGAGAAATCAGCCCCAGCATTTT.

As to this clonotype: A read error may account for a junction end that differs from germline. The chain combines TRBV20-1 with TRBJ2-1; possibly TRBD2 for D (7 bases). Germline-derived CDR1 and CDR2 are DFQATT and SNEGSKA (reference sequence). CDR3 length equals 15 residues. CDR3 in DNA: TGCAGTGCTGGAGATCAAGGGGGGGTTTACAATGAGCAGTTCTTC. Translating it yields CSAGDQGGVYNEQFF.

This clonotype was recorded at least ten times. The chain is built from TRBV6-2 or TRBV6-3 and TRBJ2-3; D unclear. Germline V gene lookup returns CDR1 MNHEY and CDR2 SVGEGT. V dropped 2 bases and J dropped 2 bases, with 8 bases sitting between them. This CDR3 is built from 14 residues. The CDR3 DNA reads as TGTGCCAGCAGTTACGGGCAGAACACAGATACGCAGTATTTT. Translation: CASSYGQNTDTQYF.

This clonotype was seen ten or more times. J is TRBJ2-7 and V is TRBV27; no clear D gene. The CDR3 contains 11 residues. In germline, CDR1 is MNHEY, CDR2 SMNVEV (reference sequence). V lost 6 bases and J 3 bases, leaving 6 bases between the germline ends. The CDR3 DNA follows: TGTGCCAGCAGCCCTATCTACGAGCAGTACTTC. This gives the protein CASSPIYEQYF.

This clonotype appeared a few times. The V gene is TRBV18, the J gene TRBJ2-3, with TRBD2 identical over 8 bases. The CDR3 totals 17 residues. V shed 3 bases, J shed 5 bases, and the junction held 13 bases outside the gene matches. In germline, CDR1 is KGHSH, CDR2 LQKENI. Written as DNA, the CDR3 is TGTGCCAGCTCACCCCCCGTTGCGGGAGGCCGGAAAGATACGCAGTATTTT. Its translation: CASSPPVAGGRKDTQYF.

This clonotype was seen at least ten times. The gene calls are TRBV5-1 and TRBJ2-3; D is uncertain. The CDR3 sequence is 14 residues long. Per the germline V gene, CDR1 is SGHRS and CDR2 is YFSETQ. V lost 4 bases and J lost 2, with 11 bases in between. The CDR3 is CASSPTLSTDTQYF. As DNA, the CDR3 is TGCGCCAGCAGCCCCACCCTATCCACAGATACGCAGTATTTT.

This clonotype has just a few counts. The chain recombines TRBV2 with TRBJ1-2; TRBD1 agrees at 11 bases. The CDR3 contains 15 residues. Germline trimming cut 4 bases from V and 6 bases from J; bases unmatched to any gene: 7. Germline CDR1 and CDR2: SNHLY and FYNNEI. The DNA of the CDR3 is TGTGCCAGCAGTGGCGGGACAGGGGGAGGTGATGGCTACACCTTC. Amino acid sequence: CASSGGTGGGDGYTF.

This CDR3 reads CASSFRPFDSGANVLTF. The CDR3 coding sequence is TGTGCCAGCAGTTTCAGGCCCTTTGACTCTGGGGCCAACGTCCTGACTTTC. The chain is built from TRBV27 and TRBJ2-6; D is uncertain. Trimming removed 3 bases from V and 0 bases from J, with 12 bases in between. CDR3 length equals 17 residues. Germline V CDR1 and CDR2: MNHEY, SMNVEV (reference sequence).

This clonotype was observed a few times. The chain employs TRBV4-3 and TRBJ2-5, with TRBD2 matching 10 bases. The germline gives CDR1 LGHNA, CDR2 YSLEER. Trimming at V came to 0 bases and at J to 5 bases, leaving 9 bases not matched to a gene. The CDR3 length is 17 residues. The CDR3 DNA reads as TGCGCCAGCAGCCAAGAGCTAGCGGGAGATTTCGGGGAGACCCAGTACTTC. As protein: CASSQELAGDFGETQYF.

Turning to this clonotype: This sequence may be a read error, since a much larger clone differs from it by one base. V is TRBV29-1 and J is TRBJ2-3, with TRBD2 matching 13 bases. The V gene's germline CDR1 is SQVTM and CDR2 ANQGSEA. This CDR3 spans 14 amino acids. The V gene end was trimmed by 5 bases and the J gene end by 6 bases; junction bases not matched to a gene: 5. The DNA for the CDR3 is TGCAGCGTTCCCGGACTAGCGGGAGTTGATACGCAGTATTTT. It yields the protein CSVPGLAGVDTQYF.

The gene calls are TRBV18 and TRBJ1-1; 8 bases align to TRBD1. This CDR3 is 15 amino acids long. The V and J ends lost 2 bases and 5 bases, in that order; junction bases with no gene match: 7. Germline V lookup: CDR1 KGHSH, CDR2 LQKENI. The CDR3 reads CASSPIEQGGTEAFF. The CDR3 bases are TGTGCCAGCTCACCAATTGAACAGGGGGGAACTGAAGCTTTCTTT.